The TCR beta chain described here comes from a study of blood T cell repertoires in COVID-19 (dated by TCRdb to 2018 to 2021). About the full investigation: Collaborator samples came from the United States, Italy and Spain and covered acute and convalescent phases of COVID-19. A freely available public database, intended as a resource for researchers studying the immune response to SARS-CoV-2, is where the repertoires were released. Samples came from the ongoing ImmuneRACE study (first 160 participants) plus 1,254 subjects from 6 global collaborators. The material from the prospective study consisted of cDNA or gDNA derived from T cells, B-cell-depleted T cells, or PBMCs. Nearly every sample came with metadata listing a de-identified subject ID, COVID-19 status, age in years and sex. The dataset comprised deeply sampled blood TCRbeta repertoires from subjects exposed to, actively infected with, or recovered from COVID-19. Where available, HLA class I and class II types were obtained from metadata supplied by the sample provider rather than from assay-based typing.

What the authors observed across the whole study: Clinical and demographic metadata were provided uncurated, with the amount varying by source and participant.

Spanning cysteine to phenylalanine, the CDR3 consists of 13 amino acids. The sequence is cut down to CDR3 DNA, 39 bases in frame from base 1. V is reduced by 2 bases and J by 0 bases, leaving a spacing of 4 bases between them. Looking up the germline V gene (reference sequence) yields CDR1 MNHEY and CDR2 SMNVEV. In Seattle, one collaborating source enrolled patients while the infection was active and tracked those patients longitudinally over the course of disease. Each collaborating institution followed its own protocols to collect whole blood in K2EDTA tubes. For TCRbeta analysis, collaborators shipped samples in one of three forms: frozen whole blood, isolated PBMCs, or DNA extracted from either of those sample types. TCRbeta CDR3 regions were amplified from genomic DNA using the immunoSEQ Assay, a bias-controlled multiplex PCR. In the original analysis: The number of nucleated cells in each sample was estimated from the amplification of reference gene primers within the assay. To quantify the absolute abundance of each unique TCRbeta CDR3 rearrangement, sequence reads were collapsed and filtered. For each sample, productive Simpson clonality was calculated as the square root of Simpson's diversity index across productive rearrangements. TCRdb limited this immuneACCESS table to in-frame rearrangements with V and J called. A share of clones is missing; checked studies link under half to unresolved V genes, and the rest is unexplained. V and J calls plus clone size are reproduced from that table; the DNA served to infer D and trimming. The sample table contains 70,000 to 95,000 clones; only one count was recorded for roughly 78% of them. The ten largest clones capture roughly 36% of the sample.

Concerning this clone: No antigen is known for it. No quality values exist for individual bases; no much larger clone is one base distant.

The sample was peripheral blood. Recombination joined TRBV27 with TRBJ1-2; no confident D gene assignment can be made. This TCR was recovered from a man aged 60-69 years with COVID-19, enrolled during active disease. The nucleotide sequence reads as follows: TGTGCCAGCAGTTTAACAGCTAACTATGGCTACACCTTC. Its translation is CASSLTANYGYTF.